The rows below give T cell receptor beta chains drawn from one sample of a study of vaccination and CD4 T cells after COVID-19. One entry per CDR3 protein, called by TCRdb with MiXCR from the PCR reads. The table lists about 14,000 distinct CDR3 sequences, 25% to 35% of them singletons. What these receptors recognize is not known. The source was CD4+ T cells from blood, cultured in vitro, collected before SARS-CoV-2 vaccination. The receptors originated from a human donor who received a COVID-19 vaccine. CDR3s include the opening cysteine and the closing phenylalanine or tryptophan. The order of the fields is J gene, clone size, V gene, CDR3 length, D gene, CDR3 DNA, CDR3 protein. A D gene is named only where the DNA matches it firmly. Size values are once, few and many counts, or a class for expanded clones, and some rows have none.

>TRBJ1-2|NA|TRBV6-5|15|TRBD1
TGTGCCAGCAGTTCACAAGGGACAGAGAACTATGGCTACACCTTC
CASSSQGTENYGYTF
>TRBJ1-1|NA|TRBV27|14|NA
TGTGCCAGCAGCCGGGGTCGGCCGAGCACTGAAGCTTTCTTT
CASSRGRPSTEAFF
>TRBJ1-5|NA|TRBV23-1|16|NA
TGCGCCAGCAGTCAAGGGGCAGTCGATAGCAATCAGCCCCAGCATTTT
CASSQGAVDSNQPQHF
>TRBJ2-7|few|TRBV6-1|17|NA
TGTGCCAGCAGTGAGGACAGAACTCCCCAAAGCTCCTACGAGCAGTACTTC
CASSEDRTPQSSYEQYF
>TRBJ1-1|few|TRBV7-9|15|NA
TGTGCCAGCAGCTTAGCGACCGGGGGGGCCACTGAAGCTTTCTTT
CASSLATGGATEAFF
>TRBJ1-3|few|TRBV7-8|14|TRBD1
TGTGCCAGTAGAGGGACAGGCTCTGGAAACACCATATATTTT
CASRGTGSGNTIYF
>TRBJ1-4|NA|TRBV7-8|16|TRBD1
TGTGCCAGCAGCCCCCACAGGGGACGCCTTAATGAAAAACTGTTTTTT
CASSPHRGRLNEKLFF
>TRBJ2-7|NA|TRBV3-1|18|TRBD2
TGTGCCAGCAGCCCCAGATTGACTAGCGGGGGGGTCTCCTACGAGCAGTACTTC
CASSPRLTSGGVSYEQYF
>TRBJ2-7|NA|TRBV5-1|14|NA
TGCGCCAGCAGCTTGGATGTGCAGTCCTACGAGCAGTACTTC
CASSLDVQSYEQYF
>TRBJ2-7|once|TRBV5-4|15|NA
TGTGCCAGCAGCCGGGAGCCCCTCGGTCCTAACGAGCAGTACTTC
CASSREPLGPNEQYF
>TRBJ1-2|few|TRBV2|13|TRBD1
TGTGCCAGCAGGGACAGGCGAAACTATGGCTACACCTTC
CASRDRRNYGYTF
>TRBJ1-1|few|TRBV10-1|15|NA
TGCGCCAGCAGTGATCCAAAAGCGGAGAACACTGAAGCTTTCTTT
CASSDPKAENTEAFF
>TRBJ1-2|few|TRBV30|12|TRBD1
TGTGCCTGGAGTGTGACAGGGTACGGCTACACCTTC
CAWSVTGYGYTF
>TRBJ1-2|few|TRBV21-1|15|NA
TGTGCCAGCAGCAGTACAGGTTCAACTAACTATGGCTACACCTTC
CASSSTGSTNYGYTF
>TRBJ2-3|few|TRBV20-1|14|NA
TGCAGTGCCCGGGACGCCGGATTAACAGATACGCAGTATTTT
CSARDAGLTDTQYF
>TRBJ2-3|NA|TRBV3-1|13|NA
TGTGCCAGCAGCCAAGGGCGACTAGATACGCAGTATTTT
CASSQGRLDTQYF
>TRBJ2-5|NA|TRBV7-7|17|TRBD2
TGTGCCAGCAGCCCCCGACTAGCGGGGGGATACCAAGAGACCCAGTACTTC
CASSPRLAGGYQETQYF
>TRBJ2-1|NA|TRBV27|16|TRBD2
TGTGCCAGCAGTTTCGGACTAGCGGGGGGGTTTCATGAGCAGTTCTTC
CASSFGLAGGFHEQFF
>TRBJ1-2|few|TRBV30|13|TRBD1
TGTGCCTGGAGTGGACAGGGGTACTATGGCTACACCTTC
CAWSGQGYYGYTF
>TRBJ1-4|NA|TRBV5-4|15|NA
TGTGCCAGCAGCTCTTGGGGGTCCCAGGGGGAAAAACTGTTTTTT
CASSSWGSQGEKLFF
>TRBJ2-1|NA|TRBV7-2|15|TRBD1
TGTGCCAGCGCCGCCCGTGGGGACAGATACAATGAGCAGTTCTTC
CASAARGDRYNEQFF
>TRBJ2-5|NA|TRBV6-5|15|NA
TGTGCCAGCAGTTACTCGCTACTACCTCAAGAGACCCAGTACTTC
CASSYSLLPQETQYF
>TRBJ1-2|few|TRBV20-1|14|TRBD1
TGCAGTGCTAGACGACCGGACAGGGACTATGGCTACACCTTC
CSARRPDRDYGYTF
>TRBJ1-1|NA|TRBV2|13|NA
TGTGCCAGCAGGATGGACCCGAACACTGAAGCTTTCTTT
CASRMDPNTEAFF
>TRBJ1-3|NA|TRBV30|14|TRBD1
TGTGCCTGGAGAAGGGACAGGGCTGGAAACACCATATATTTT
CAWRRDRAGNTIYF
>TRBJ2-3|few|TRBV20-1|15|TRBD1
TGCAGTGCCCCGGCTCCGGGACAGGGAACAGATACGCAGTATTTT
CSAPAPGQGTDTQYF